The 24 T cell receptor beta chains listed next were all sequenced from one sample in a study of shared clonotypes between healthy human individuals. Assay used: immunoSEQ multiplex PCR; TCRdb lists only in-frame clones, some missing. Here the sample spans around 320,000 clones, around 86% being singletons. Material: memory CD8+ T cells sorted from blood. Subset denoted: CD45RO+ cells pooled with CCR7-negative TemRA cells. All receptors come from a man younger than 35 in good health.

The chain recombines TRBV7-2 with TRBJ1-2; a possible D gene is TRBD1 (5 bases). The CDR3 has 15 amino acids. Trimming took 6 bases from V and 2 from J, leaving 16 bases between them. Germline lookup yields CDR1 SGHTA and CDR2 FQGNSA. CDR3 DNA sequence: TGTGCCAGCAGTTTAACTGGACACACAAACTATGGCTACACCTTC. Translating gives CASSLTGHTNYGYTF.

The V gene is TRBV27, the J gene TRBJ1-2, with TRBD1 identical over 8 bases. The junction had 8 bases not matched to a gene; V was cut back by 0 bases and J by 8 bases. CDR1 is MNHEY and CDR2 is SMNVEV in the germline V gene (reference sequence). This CDR3 comprises 15 residues. DNA for the CDR3: TGTGCCAGCAGTTTATCGTGGCAGGGGGCGGAAGGCTACACCTTC. As protein: CASSLSWQGAEGYTF.

This rearrangement joins TRBV5-1 to TRBJ1-6, with 7 bases matching TRBD1. The CDR3 contains 14 residues. Looked up from germline, CDR1 is SGHRS and CDR2 is YFSETQ. The ends lost 6 bases at V and 9 bases at J; junction bases unmatched: 9. CDR3 DNA sequence: TGCGCCAGCATCCCAGAGGGGGCCAGTTCACCCCTCCACTTT. Translated: CASIPEGASSPLHF.

This clone is a singleton in its sample. This rearrangement joins TRBV2 to TRBJ2-4, with D unclear. The CDR3 sequence is 15 residues long. The V end lost 2 bases, the J end lost 0 bases, and 8 bases lay between the germline ends. Germline CDR1 SNHLY, CDR2 FYNNEI. CDR3 region: CASSESRLAKNIQYF. CDR3 in DNA: TGTGCCAGCAGTGAAAGTCGGCTAGCCAAAAACATTCAGTACTTC.

The chain recombines TRBV4-1 with TRBJ2-3, with D uncertain. Germline loops: CDR1 MGHRA, CDR2 YSYEKL. The CDR3 covers 15 residues. Deletions cut 1 base from V and 6 bases from J, with 14 bases between. CDR3 in DNA: TGCGCCAGCAGCCAAGTCGTCGGGCCAGCCGATACGCAGTATTTT. Its translation is CASSQVVGPADTQYF.

This chain's CDR3 is CASSSLTGAIYEQYF. In nucleotides, the CDR3 is TGTGCCAGCAGCTCACTGACAGGGGCTATCTACGAGCAGTACTTC. The chain combines TRBV7-9 with TRBJ2-7; 8 bases fit TRBD1. The V and J ends lost 4 bases and 3 bases, in that order; junction bases with no gene match: 8. This CDR3 has 15 amino acids. Germline CDR1 reads SEHNR; CDR2 reads FQNEAQ (reference sequence).

V usage is TRBV19 and J usage is TRBJ2-3, with 8 bases identical to TRBD2. CDR3 length: 15 amino acids. V lost 3 bases, J lost 4 bases, and 6 bases stayed unmatched. The germline V gene encodes CDR1 LNHDA and CDR2 SQIVND (reference sequence). The CDR3 loop reads CASSIREGQSDTQYF. CDR3 nucleotides: TGTGCCAGTAGTATCCGGGAGGGCCAATCAGATACGCAGTATTTT.

V gene TRBV5-6 combines with J gene TRBJ2-7; the match to TRBD1 covers 8 bases. With 0 bases clipped from V and 6 bases from J, the junction kept 5 bases outside the gene matches. There are 14 residues in the CDR3. In germline, CDR1 is SGHDT, CDR2 YYEEEE. The CDR3 reads CASSLGTGLREQYF. The CDR3 DNA follows: TGTGCCAGCAGCTTGGGGACAGGGCTTCGCGAGCAGTACTTC.

Written as DNA, the CDR3 is TGTGCCAGCAGTCCGAGTCAGGGGGAGCTTGTCGGGGAGCTGTTTTTT. Its protein is CASSPSQGELVGELFF. This chain links TRBV27 with TRBJ2-2; 7 nucleotides agree with TRBD1. Germline CDR1 and CDR2: MNHEY and SMNVEV (reference sequence). The CDR3 spans 16 residues. V shed 5 bases, J shed 7 bases, and the junction held 13 bases outside the gene matches.

This clone was observed many times. V is TRBV27 and J is TRBJ1-5; D not resolved. Trimming took 5 bases from V and 5 from J, leaving 7 bases between them. This CDR3 has 12 amino acids. Germline V gene sequence: CDR1 MNHEY, CDR2 SMNVEV (reference sequence). CDR3 loop: CASSTIDQPQHF. In DNA, the CDR3 is TGTGCCAGCAGTACAATCGATCAGCCCCAGCATTTT.

This chain connects TRBV9 to TRBJ2-3; no firm D call. The CDR3 has 14 residues. Trimming cost V 1 base and J 4 bases, with 10 bases left between them. Looked up from germline, CDR1 is SGDLS and CDR2 is YYNGEE. CDR3 DNA sequence: TGTGCCAGCAGCGTATGGGGAAGTTCAGATACGCAGTATTTT. Translating gives CASSVWGSSDTQYF.

V and J are TRBV20-1 and TRBJ2-7; D is ambiguous. Looked up from germline, CDR1 is DFQATT and CDR2 is SNEGSKA (reference sequence). V lost 5 bases and J lost 2, with 7 bases in between. The CDR3 has 11 amino acids. As DNA, the CDR3 is TGCAGTGCTTCCGTTACCTACGAGCAGTACTTC. This codes for CSASVTYEQYF.

The chain combines TRBV27 with TRBJ2-1, with 10 bases matching TRBD1. The germline gives CDR1 MNHEY, CDR2 SMNVEV (reference sequence). The CDR3 has 15 residues. The V and J ends lost 5 bases and 10 bases, in that order; junction bases with no gene match: 11. The CDR3 region is CASSLRDRGGDEQFF. The CDR3, as DNA: TGTGCCAGCAGTCTCCGGGACAGGGGAGGGGACGAGCAGTTCTTC.

V usage is TRBV6-5 and J usage is TRBJ1-4; maybe TRBD1 (5 bases). The CDR3 spans 14 residues. Germline V gene data show CDR1 as MNHEY and CDR2 as SVGAGI. V lost 2 bases, J lost 5 bases, and 9 bases lay in between. CDR3 DNA: TGTGCCAGCAGTTACGGGACGGAGAATGAAAAACTGTTTTTT. It encodes CASSYGTENEKLFF.

The J gene is TRBJ1-2, the V gene TRBV11-1, with D uncertain. The length of the CDR3 is 14 residues. Germline-derived CDR1 and CDR2 are SGHAT and FQDESV (reference sequence). Trimming removed 3 bases at V and 5 bases at J, with 13 bases between. CDR3 nucleotides: TGTGCCAGCAGCTTCCAGGACGGGAGGTATGGCTACACCTTC. As protein: CASSFQDGRYGYTF. Supplemented by reference TRBV11-1 and TRBJ1-2, the full variable domain reads EAEVAQSPRYKITEKSQAVAFWCDPISGHATLYWYRQILGQGPELLVQFQDESVVDDSQLPKDRFSAERLKGVDSTLKIQPAELGDSAMYLCASSFQDGRYGYTFGSGTRLTVV.

J is TRBJ1-1 and V is TRBV9, with D tentatively TRBD1 (6 bases). CDR1 and CDR2 from the germline V gene are SGDLS and YYNGEE. V was cut by 4 bases and J by 5 bases, with 21 bases left in between. The CDR3 covers 16 residues. The CDR3 region is CASSSVGGMYRTEAFF. The CDR3 bases are TGTGCCAGCAGCTCAGTAGGGGGAATGTATCGTACTGAAGCTTTCTTT.

The chain combines TRBV19 with TRBJ2-7, with no clear D. CDR1 is LNHDA and CDR2 is SQIVND in the germline V gene (reference sequence). This CDR3 contains 13 residues. Trimming left V 1 base short and J 1 base short, with 5 bases between. CDR3 amino acids: CASSIALSYEQYF. CDR3 sequence (DNA): TGTGCCAGTAGTATAGCTTTATCCTACGAGCAGTACTTC.

This clone was recorded only once. V and J are TRBV27 and TRBJ2-7, with no clear D. The CDR3 loop spans 15 amino acids. Trimming removed 2 bases from V and 3 bases from J, with 14 bases in between. The V gene's germline CDR1 is MNHEY and CDR2 SMNVEV (reference sequence). CDR3 sequence (DNA): TGTGCCAGCAGTTTAAAAGGCTCTAGGTTCTACGAGCAGTACTTC. Its protein is CASSLKGSRFYEQYF.

There are a few counts of this clone. This chain joins TRBV28 and TRBJ2-3, with TRBD2 matching 8 bases. The CDR3 length is 15 residues. V lost 4 bases, J lost 2 bases, and 5 bases stayed unmatched. CDR1 is MDHEN and CDR2 is SYDVKM in the germline V gene. CDR3 coding DNA: TGTGCCAGCAGTTCACTAGCGGAGTACACAGATACGCAGTATTTT. It yields the protein CASSSLAEYTDTQYF.

The chain carries TRBV11-2 and TRBJ1-1; no clear D gene. The CDR3 consists of 13 residues. V lost 0 bases and J lost 0, with 2 bases in between. The germline CDR1 and CDR2 sequences are SGHAT and FQNNGV. CDR3 nucleotide sequence: TGTGCCAGCAGCTTAGAAGTGAACACTGAAGCTTTCTTT. Residues: CASSLEVNTEAFF.

This clone was recorded once. The rearrangement uses TRBV28 and TRBJ2-3; 7 nucleotides agree with TRBD1. The CDR3 length is 15 residues. Germline V CDR1 and CDR2: MDHEN, SYDVKM. V was pared by 2 bases and J by 2 bases, with 4 bases of the junction left unmatched. In DNA form, the CDR3 reads TGTGCCAGCAGTTTAAGGGGGCAAGACACAGATACGCAGTATTTT. It is translated as CASSLRGQDTDTQYF.

Note on this clone: Distinct nucleotide sequences in the sample also encode this CDR3. This chain connects TRBV7-9 to TRBJ2-7; TRBD1 or TRBD2 may be the D gene (5 bases each). CDR3 length: 11 residues. The V end lost 5 bases, the J end lost 6 bases, and 8 bases lay between the germline ends. CDR1 SEHNR and CDR2 FQNEAQ come from the germline V gene (reference sequence). The CDR3 region has the DNA TGTGCCAGCAGCCTCGGGACCGAGCAGTACTTC. It translates to CASSLGTEQYF.

The chain carries TRBV5-4 and TRBJ1-1, with D tentatively TRBD1 (6 bases). This CDR3 is 14 amino acids long. The V gene lost 2 bases and the J gene lost 5 bases, with 13 bases spanning the gap. CDR1 SGHNT and CDR2 YYREEE come from the germline V gene (reference sequence). This CDR3 reads CASSLGGMWTEAFF. CDR3 DNA: TGTGCCAGCAGCTTAGGGGGGATGTGGACTGAAGCTTTCTTT.

This sequence joins TRBV27 and TRBJ2-3, with a tentative D call TRBD1 (6 bases). CDR1 is MNHEY and CDR2 is SMNVEV in the germline V gene (reference sequence). The V end lost 7 bases, the J end lost 6 bases, and 23 bases lay between the germline ends. CDR3 length: 16 residues. The CDR3: CASTSYPVQGGDTQYF. The CDR3 nucleotides read TGTGCCAGCACCTCTTATCCGGTACAGGGTGGCGATACGCAGTATTTT.